This is a list of T cell receptor beta chains from one sample in a study of T cell changes during pregnancy in multiple sclerosis. Some clones are missing from TCRdb's copy, which holds only in-frame ones; the method was immunoSEQ multiplex PCR. Of under 85,000 clones in the sample, 75% to 90% are singletons; the top ten hold 8% to 9.5%. The sequences come from peripheral blood, collected after pregnancy. The receptors originated from a female donor in good health, enrolled as a control in a pregnancy study. Each CDR3 is given with its conserved first and last residue. Each record gives: J gene, V gene, D gene, clone size, CDR3 DNA, CDR3 protein. D genes are given only for firm matches. Where a row states a size, it is once, few, many or the class of an expanded clone; other rows omit it.

>TRBJ1-2|TRBV15|TRBD1|.
TGTGCCACCAGCAGAGAACAGGGGATAAGTCTGGGTGGCTACACCTTC
CATSREQGISLGGYTF
>TRBJ1-2|TRBV6-6|.|.
TGTGCCAGCAGGCTTAGCGGGGGCAGGACAAACTATGGCTACACCTTC
CASRLSGGRTNYGYTF
>TRBJ2-7|TRBV9|TRBD2|.
TGTGCCAGCAGCTCCCGTCCTACTAGCGGGGACCCCTACGAGCAGTACTTC
CASSSRPTSGDPYEQYF
>TRBJ1-1|TRBV9|TRBD1|.
TGTGCCAGCAGGGGGACAGGGTCCGAAGCTTTCTTT
CASRGTGSEAFF
>TRBJ2-2|TRBV5-4|TRBD2|.
TGTGCCAGCAGCTTGGCGGGAGGGTCCGGGGAGCTGTTTTTT
CASSLAGGSGELFF
>TRBJ1-3|TRBV7-2|.|.
TGTGCCAGCAGCAGCGTGGCCGGTGGGGGAAACACCATATATTTT
CASSSVAGGGNTIYF
>TRBJ2-3|TRBV7-2|.|.
TGTGCCAGCAGCTTACCTACCAGCCTCGGGGGGCAGTATTTT
CASSLPTSLGGQYF
>TRBJ1-3|TRBV12-5|.|.
TGTGCTAGTGGTTTGGTACGCCAGGGGCGATTGTTTGGAAACACCATATATTTT
CASGLVRQGRLFGNTIYF
>TRBJ1-1|TRBV29-1|.|.
TGCAGCGTTGGAAGGGGTCTGAACACTGAAGCTTTCTTT
CSVGRGLNTEAFF
>TRBJ1-5|TRBV6-5|TRBD1|.
TGTGCCAGCAGTTCCCGACAGGGAGGTCAGCCCCAGCATTTT
CASSSRQGGQPQHF
>TRBJ2-5|TRBV7-2|TRBD2|.
TGTGCCAGCAGCTCCACCAGCGGGAGGGTTCAAGAGACCCAGTACTTC
CASSSTSGRVQETQYF
>TRBJ2-5|TRBV7-9|TRBD1|.
TGTGCCAGCAGCTTTACACAGGGGATAGGAGAGACCCAGTACTTC
CASSFTQGIGETQYF
>TRBJ1-4|TRBV6-5|TRBD1|.
TGTGCCAGCAGCGCCCAGACAGGGCTATATGAAAAACTGTTTTTT
CASSAQTGLYEKLFF
>TRBJ2-7|TRBV4-3|.|.
TGCGCCAGCAGCCTCGGGACACAATCATACGAGCAGTACTTC
CASSLGTQSYEQYF
>TRBJ1-2|TRBV30|TRBD1|once
TGTGCCTGGAATGACCAGGGGGCGGGTGGCTACACCTTC
CAWNDQGAGGYTF